This record looks at one T cell receptor (beta chain) sequence and its context. V was trimmed by 11 bases and J by 5 bases, leaving 9 bases between them. CDR3 size: 11 residues. Looked up from germline, CDR1 is SEHNR and CDR2 is FQNEAQ (reference sequence). These data belong to a study of T cell changes during pregnancy in multiple sclerosis. Data came from immunoSEQ multiplex PCR; TCRdb stores just in-frame clones and leaves some out. Of 85,000 to 95,000 clones in the sample, roughly 89% were seen once. The material sequenced was peripheral blood, taken after pregnancy. This clonotype was sampled from a female donor in good health, enrolled as a control in a pregnancy study. The rearrangement links TRBV7-9 to TRBJ1-4, with D possibly matching TRBD1 (5 bases). CDR3 residues: CAGGGNEKLFF. CDR3 DNA sequence: TGTGCCGGCGGGGGGAATGAAAAACTGTTTTTT.